The rows below give T cell receptor beta chains drawn from one sample of a study of cytomegalovirus exposure and HLA in healthy donors. Assay: immunoSEQ multiplex PCR; the TCRdb copy retains only in-frame clones and omits some. The sample lists 80,000 to 95,000 clones, 75% to 85% occurring once. Source material: PBMCs. The source of these receptors is a woman in her thirties in good health and CMV-seronegative. The CDR3 runs from the conserved cysteine through the conserved F or W. A D gene is named only where the DNA matches it firmly. The size field is filled for only some rows; it gives once, few, many or a size class.

once | TRBJ2-3 | TRBD2 | TRBV6-1 | CASSVTSGTDTQYF | TGTGCCAGCAGTGTGACTAGCGGCACAGATACGCAGTATTTT
- | TRBJ2-1 | TRBD2 | TRBV28 | CASSGGDSLSYNEQFF | TGTGCCAGCAGTGGGGGGGACTCCCTCTCCTACAATGAGCAGTTCTTC
few | TRBJ2-1 | - | TRBV27 | CASSFAGAGDEQFF | TGTGCCAGCAGTTTCGCAGGGGCTGGGGATGAGCAGTTCTTC
- | TRBJ2-1 | TRBD2 | TRBV5-1 | CASSLAGLAGGPAYNEQFF | TGCGCCAGCAGCTTGGCCGGGCTAGCGGGAGGGCCCGCCTACAATGAGCAGTTCTTC
few | TRBJ2-2 | - | TRBV19 | CASISRVRTGELFF | TGTGCCAGTATATCCAGGGTGAGGACCGGGGAGCTGTTTTTT
- | TRBJ1-1 | - | TRBV5-1 | CASSSQGLGTEAFF | TGCGCCAGCAGCTCGCAGGGGTTGGGCACTGAAGCTTTCTTT
- | TRBJ2-1 | TRBD2 | TRBV7-2 | CASSLQLAGGYNEQFF | TGTGCCAGCAGCCTACAACTAGCGGGAGGGTACAATGAGCAGTTCTTC
once | TRBJ2-7 | TRBD1 | TRBV28 | CASATGTEVQYF | TGTGCCAGCGCGACCGGGACAGAGGTGCAGTACTTC
- | TRBJ1-4 | TRBD1 | TRBV29-1 | CSVGGQPLGEKLFF | TGCAGCGTTGGGGGACAGCCCTTGGGCGAAAAACTGTTTTTT
- | TRBJ1-2 | TRBD1 | TRBV19 | CASSQTGTGGNGYTF | TGTGCCAGTAGTCAAACCGGGACAGGGGGCAATGGCTACACCTTC
- | TRBJ1-2 | - | TRBV6-5 | CASSLYTGANYGYTF | TGTGCCAGCAGCCTCTACACGGGAGCTAACTATGGCTACACCTTC
- | TRBJ1-2 | - | TRBV2 | CASSERDSLAGYTF | TGTGCCAGCAGTGAAAGGGACTCTCTGGCTGGCTACACCTTC
- | TRBJ2-1 | - | TRBV10-1 | CASSAAGTTSYYNEQFF | TGCGCCAGCAGTGCGGCCGGGACAACTAGTTACTACAATGAGCAGTTCTTC
- | TRBJ2-1 | TRBD2 | TRBV7-9 | CASSLAGVAGVYEQFF | TGTGCCAGCAGCTTAGCGGGGGTAGCGGGAGTTTATGAGCAGTTCTTC
- | TRBJ1-5 | - | TRBV5-1 | CASSLGGDNQPQHF | TGCGCCAGCAGCTTGGGGGGGGACAATCAGCCCCAGCATTTT
- | TRBJ1-2 | TRBD1 | TRBV6-1 | CASSASGTANYGYTF | TGTGCCAGCAGTGCCTCCGGGACAGCTAACTATGGCTACACCTTC
- | TRBJ1-2 | - | TRBV28 | CASSFSGIYGYTF | TGTGCCAGCAGTTTTTCGGGGATCTATGGTTACACCTTC
- | TRBJ1-1 | - | TRBV6-1 | CASSVELLNTEAFF | TGTGCCAGCAGTGTCGAACTCCTGAACACTGAAGCTTTCTTT
- | TRBJ2-2 | TRBD1 | TRBV19 | CASSILGQGVSGELFF | TGTGCCAGTAGTATCTTGGGACAGGGGGTCTCCGGGGAGCTGTTTTTT
once | TRBJ1-5 | - | TRBV2 | CASREMKRAGQPQHF | TGTGCCAGCAGGGAAATGAAGCGGGCCGGTCAGCCCCAGCATTTT
- | TRBJ2-6 | - | TRBV30 | CAHFHPSGANVLTF | TGTGCCCACTTTCACCCATCTGGGGCCAACGTCCTGACTTTC
- | TRBJ2-5 | TRBD2 | TRBV7-2 | CASSLTVRLAGKETQYF | TGTGCCAGCAGCCTAACCGTCCGTCTAGCGGGAAAAGAGACCCAGTACTTC
- | TRBJ2-7 | - | TRBV5-1 | CASSRRSGYEQYF | TGCGCCAGCAGCCGCCGGTCCGGGTACGAGCAGTACTTC
- | TRBJ2-7 | TRBD1 | TRBV27 | CASGTGGYEQYF | TGTGCCAGCGGGACAGGGGGCTACGAGCAGTACTTC
- | TRBJ1-2 | - | TRBV2 | CALSERVYGYTF | TGTGCGCTCTCAGAACGGGTGTATGGCTACACCTTC
- | TRBJ2-4 | - | TRBV19 | CASSIDHRAPKNIQYF | TGTGCCAGTAGTATAGATCACAGGGCTCCCAAAAACATTCAGTACTTC
- | TRBJ1-3 | - | TRBV30 | CAWTGADTIYF | TGTGCCTGGACAGGGGCTGACACCATATATTTT
few | TRBJ1-2 | - | TRBV11-2 | CASSLESVGYTF | TGTGCCAGCAGCTTAGAATCCGTCGGCTACACCTTC
- | TRBJ1-1 | - | TRBV9 | CASSVELNTEAFF | TGTGCCAGCAGCGTAGAACTCAACACTGAAGCTTTCTTT
- | TRBJ2-5 | TRBD1 | TRBV9 | CASSVATTGQGMGQETQYF | TGTGCCAGCAGCGTAGCAACTACCGGACAGGGAATGGGTCAAGAGACCCAGTACTTC
- | TRBJ2-7 | - | TRBV19 | CASSTEVRAYEQYF | TGTGCCAGTAGTACAGAGGTACGGGCCTACGAGCAGTACTTC
- | TRBJ2-1 | - | TRBV28 | CASSSLAGYNEQFF | TGTGCCAGCAGTTCCCTCGCAGGCTACAATGAGCAGTTCTTC
- | TRBJ2-1 | - | TRBV6-5 | CASSSTTRRTLLEQFF | TGTGCCAGCAGTTCCACTACTAGGAGGACCCTGCTTGAGCAGTTCTTC
- | TRBJ2-3 | - | TRBV6-1 | CASSEAREWADTQYF | TGTGCCAGCAGTGAAGCCCGGGAATGGGCAGATACGCAGTATTTT
few | TRBJ1-2 | TRBD1 | TRBV18 | CASSYDRASNYGYTF | TGTGCCAGCTCGTACGACAGGGCTTCCAACTATGGCTACACCTTC
- | TRBJ2-4 | TRBD2 | TRBV6-1 | CASTKSGSGQYF | TGTGCCAGCACCAAAAGCGGGAGTGGGCAGTACTTC
- | TRBJ2-5 | TRBD2 | TRBV5-4 | CASSRTGTSGGEQYF | TGTGCCAGCAGTAGAACCGGGACTAGCGGGGGTGAGCAGTACTTC
- | TRBJ2-1 | - | TRBV6-5 | CASSYSRGRDLNEQFF | TGTGCCAGCAGTTACTCGAGGGGGAGGGACCTCAATGAGCAGTTCTTC
once | TRBJ2-1 | TRBD1 | TRBV29-1 | CSVDRTGVYNEQFF | TGCAGCGTTGATAGGACAGGAGTATACAATGAGCAGTTCTTC
- | TRBJ2-3 | - | TRBV28 | CASSLSSFTADTQYF | TGTGCCAGCAGTTTGAGTTCATTTACTGCTGATACGCAGTATTTT
once | TRBJ2-2 | TRBD2 | TRBV18 | CASSPQGLTNTGELFF | TGTGCCAGCTCACCTCAGGGACTAACGAACACCGGGGAGCTGTTTTTT
once | TRBJ1-1 | - | TRBV2 | CASSSTGRNTEAFF | TGTGCCAGCAGTTCAACAGGGCGGAACACTGAAGCTTTCTTT
- | TRBJ2-5 | TRBD2 | TRBV5-4 | CASSSGLAGQETQYF | TGTGCCAGCAGCTCGGGACTAGCGGGCCAAGAGACCCAGTACTTC
- | TRBJ2-2 | - | TRBV20-1 | CSASQGRELFF | TGCAGTGCTAGTCAGGGCCGGGAGCTGTTTTTT
- | TRBJ1-1 | TRBD1 | TRBV5-1 | CASSQDRDSNTEAFF | TGCGCCAGCAGCCAGGACAGGGATTCGAACACTGAAGCTTTCTTT
once | TRBJ2-1 | - | TRBV28 | CASSFSQLEQFF | TGTGCCAGCAGTTTCTCACAGCTTGAGCAGTTCTTC
- | TRBJ2-3 | TRBD2 | TRBV19 | CASSMLAGSTDTQYF | TGTGCCAGTAGTATGTTAGCGGGATCCACAGATACGCAGTATTTT
- | TRBJ1-5 | - | TRBV19 | CASSMTTDSNQPQHF | TGTGCCAGTAGTATGACGACAGATAGCAATCAGCCCCAGCATTTT
- | TRBJ1-4 | TRBD1 | TRBV27 | CASSPGQGTNEKLFF | TGTGCCAGCAGTCCAGGACAGGGAACTAATGAAAAACTGTTTTTT
few | TRBJ2-1 | TRBD1 | TRBV7-2 | CASSLDRGLHNEQFF | TGTGCCAGCAGCTTAGACAGGGGGCTCCACAATGAGCAGTTCTTC
few | TRBJ1-2 | - | TRBV19 | CASTSSPGERGYTF | TGTGCCAGTACCTCATCTCCAGGGGAGAGGGGCTACACCTTC
- | TRBJ2-7 | TRBD2 | TRBV9 | CASSEGSGRLDEQYF | TGTGCCAGCAGTGAAGGGAGCGGGAGACTGGACGAGCAGTACTTC
- | TRBJ2-7 | TRBD2 | TRBV5-1 | CASSLAGGSKYEQYF | TGCGCCAGCAGCTTGGCCGGCGGGAGTAAGTACGAGCAGTACTTC
- | TRBJ2-3 | TRBD1 | TRBV29-1 | CSVEGQGLYTQYF | TGCAGCGTTGAGGGACAGGGGCTATATACGCAGTATTTT
once | TRBJ2-7 | - | TRBV5-1 | CASSLGTDRYEQYF | TGCGCCAGCAGCTTAGGGACTGACCGTTACGAGCAGTACTTC
- | TRBJ1-2 | - | TRBV6-5 | CASSYYPIASFRGYTF | TGTGCCAGCAGTTATTATCCCATAGCCTCCTTCCGGGGCTACACCTTC
once | TRBJ1-1 | - | TRBV5-6 | CASSLVSGRGTEAFF | TGTGCCAGCAGCTTGGTTTCGGGGCGGGGCACTGAAGCTTTCTTT
- | TRBJ2-7 | - | TRBV30 | CAWSGSRLARTYEQYF | TGTGCCTGGAGTGGATCGAGGCTAGCGAGAACCTACGAGCAGTACTTC